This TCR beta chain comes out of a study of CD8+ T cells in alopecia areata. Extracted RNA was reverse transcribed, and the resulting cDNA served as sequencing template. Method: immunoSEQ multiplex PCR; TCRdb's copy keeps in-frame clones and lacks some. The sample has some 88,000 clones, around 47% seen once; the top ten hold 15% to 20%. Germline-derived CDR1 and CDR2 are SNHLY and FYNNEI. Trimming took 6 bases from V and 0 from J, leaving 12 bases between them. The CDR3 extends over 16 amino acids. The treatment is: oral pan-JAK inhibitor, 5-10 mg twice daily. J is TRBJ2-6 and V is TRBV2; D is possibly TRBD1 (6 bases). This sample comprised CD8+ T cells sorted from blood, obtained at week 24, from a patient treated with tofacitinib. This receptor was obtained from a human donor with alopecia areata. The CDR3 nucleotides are TGTGCCAGCAGGGGTACAGGGCTCTCTGGGGCCAACGTCCTGACTTTC. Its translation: CASRGTGLSGANVLTF.